Presented here are 32 T cell receptor beta chains from one specimen sequenced in a study of blood T cell repertoires in COVID-19 (TCRdb year 2020). Library method: the immunoSEQ multiplex PCR assay. In its TCRdb copy, this immuneACCESS table keeps in-frame sequences only and misses some clones. Where compared with another copy, unresolved V genes explain less than half of these, and the others have no known cause. The sample table shows 54,000 or so clones, and roughly 86% are seen once. The ten largest clones add up to 20% to 25% of the sample. The sequencing input was peripheral blood. These TCRs come from a woman older than 75 with acute or convalescent COVID-19.

This clone showed up just a few times. This chain links TRBV7-2 with TRBJ2-7; 9 nucleotides line up with TRBD1. The CDR3 runs 16 residues. The V gene end was trimmed by 5 bases and the J gene end by 5 bases; junction bases not matched to a gene: 13. CDR1 SGHTA and CDR2 FQGNSA come from the germline V gene. CDR3 nucleotides: TGTGCCAGCAGCCCCTTGTCCGGGACAGGGCACAACGAGCAGTACGTC. It encodes CASSPLSGTGHNEQYV.

V is TRBV12-3 or TRBV12-4 and J is TRBJ2-1; D gene uncertain. V lost 2 bases, J lost 8 bases, and 7 bases lay in between. This CDR3 has 12 amino acids. CDR3 DNA sequence: TGTGCCAGCAGTTTATCGGAGCATGAGCAGTTCTTC. Translation gives CASSLSEHEQFF.

The table lists this clone with a few counts. The chain's CDR3 is CASSIDDRETQYF. Here the CDR3 DNA reads TGTGCCAGTAGTATAGACGACAGAGAGACCCAGTACTTC. The rearrangement joins TRBV19 to TRBJ2-5, with D perhaps matching TRBD1 (5 bases). This CDR3 contains 13 residues. Trimming removed 0 bases from V and 4 bases from J, with 6 bases in between. Per the germline V gene, CDR1 is LNHDA and CDR2 is SQIVND (reference sequence).

The count of this clone is one. The chain links TRBV18 to TRBJ1-2; 7 bases are a match to TRBD1. The germline CDR1 and CDR2 sequences are KGHSH and LQKENI. This CDR3 spans 15 amino acids. J was trimmed by 0 bases and V by 0 bases; bases with no gene match: 1. The CDR3 nucleotides are TGTGCCAGCTCACCACCCCAGGGGGCTAACTATGGCTACACCTTC. Protein sequence: CASSPPQGANYGYTF.

The chain recombines TRBV3-1 (or the pseudogene TRBV3-2) with TRBJ2-1; 11 positions match TRBD2. The CDR3 extends over 17 amino acids. Per germline, CDR1 LGHDT and CDR2 YNNKEL (reference sequence). J was trimmed by 5 bases and V by 1 base; bases with no gene match: 7. CDR3 nucleotide sequence: TGTGCCAGCAGCCAAGTACGACTAGCGGGACTAGACAATGAGCAGTTCTTC. Translating gives CASSQVRLAGLDNEQFF.

The chain couples TRBV9 to TRBJ1-4, with D perhaps matching TRBD1 (5 bases). The germline V gene has CDR1 SGDLS and CDR2 YYNGEE. The CDR3 has 14 amino acids. V lost 4 bases, J lost 10 bases, and 17 bases lay in between. CDR3: CASSPPGGVGKLFF. CDR3 bases: TGTGCCAGCAGCCCTCCCGGGGGGGTAGGAAAACTGTTTTTT.

The V and J genes are TRBV9 and TRBJ2-2, with 9 bases lining up with TRBD1. V lost 4 bases and J lost 3; bases outside the gene matches: 4. The CDR3 totals 15 residues. From germline, CDR1 is SGDLS and CDR2 YYNGEE. The CDR3 spells CASSPRTGDTGELFF. As DNA, the CDR3 is TGTGCCAGCAGCCCGCGGACAGGGGACACCGGGGAGCTGTTTTTT. Combining the CDR3 with reference TRBV9 and TRBJ2-2 gives the whole variable domain DSGVTQTPKHLITATGQRVTLRCSPRSGDLSVYWYQQSLDQGLQFLIQYYNGEERAKGNILERFSAQQFPDLHSELNLSSLELGDSALYFCASSPRTGDTGELFFGEGSRLTVL.

In this sample, this clone turned up once. The chain joins TRBV10-3 to TRBJ2-1, with 9 bases aligning to TRBD2. Germline V gives CDR1 ENHRY, CDR2 SYGVKD. Trimming at V came to 0 bases and at J to 5 bases, leaving 2 bases not matched to a gene. The CDR3 totals 15 residues. The CDR3 bases are TGTGCCATCAGTGAGTCCGCGGGGGGGAACAATGAGCAGTTCTTC. Translated: CAISESAGGNNEQFF.

V is TRBV9 and J is TRBJ2-7; D is perhaps TRBD2 (5 bases). V was shortened by 4 bases and J by 3 bases, with 14 bases between the two germline ends. This CDR3 is built from 14 residues. Germline V lookup: CDR1 SGDLS, CDR2 YYNGEE. DNA of the CDR3: TGTGCCAGCAGCCCCCGGACTGGAAACTACGAGCAGTACTTC. Translation gives CASSPRTGNYEQYF.

V usage is TRBV5-4 and J usage is TRBJ2-5; 7 positions agree with TRBD1. The CDR3 contains 15 residues. With 0 bases clipped from V and 3 bases from J, the junction kept 5 bases outside the gene matches. The germline V gene encodes CDR1 SGHNT and CDR2 YYREEE (reference sequence). CDR3 sequence: CASSLAVGTEETQYF. CDR3 nucleotides: TGTGCCAGCAGCTTGGCCGTAGGGACAGAAGAGACCCAGTACTTC.

In this sample, this clone turned up a few times. The genes are TRBV3-1 (or the pseudogene TRBV3-2) and TRBJ2-1, with 13 nucleotides matching TRBD2. The CDR3 consists of 15 residues. Germline V gene sequence: CDR1 LGHDT, CDR2 YNNKEL (reference sequence). J lost 9 bases, V lost 4 bases, and 6 bases had no gene match. The CDR3: CASSRLLAGGPEQFF. DNA of the CDR3: TGTGCCAGCAGCCGTTTACTAGCGGGAGGGCCTGAGCAGTTCTTC.

The chain has TRBV5-1 and TRBJ2-1, with 7 bases identical to TRBD1. The CDR3 extends over 14 amino acids. V shed 6 bases and J 8 bases; nucleotides not matched to a gene: 11. Germline V gene lookup returns CDR1 SGHRS and CDR2 YFSETQ. DNA for the CDR3: TGCGCCAGCAACCCACAGACAGGGAGCGATGAGCAGTTCTTC. Translating it yields CASNPQTGSDEQFF. The entire variable domain, with the rest obtained from reference TRBV5-1 and TRBJ2-1, is as follows: KAGVTQTPRYLIKTRGQQVTLSCSPISGHRSVSWYQQTPGQGLQFLFEYFSETQRNKGNFPGRFSGRQFSNSRSEMNVSTLELGDSALYLCASNPQTGSDEQFFGPGTRLTVL.

This sequence joins TRBV5-5 and TRBJ1-5, with D uncertain. Trimming cost V 2 bases and J 7 bases, with 10 bases left between them. Germline V gene data show CDR1 as SGHKS and CDR2 as YYEKEE (reference sequence). The CDR3 sequence is 13 residues long. The CDR3 loop is CASSFTRIQPQHF. For the CDR3, the DNA is TGTGCCAGCAGCTTTACCAGGATCCAGCCCCAGCATTTT.

This chain uses TRBV30 with TRBJ1-5; 7 bases are shared with TRBD1. CDR3 length: 15 residues. The V gene end was trimmed by 0 bases and the J gene end by 2 bases; junction bases not matched to a gene: 4. Looked up from germline, CDR1 is GTSNPN and CDR2 is SVGIG (reference sequence). The CDR3 here is CAWSVGDSRNQPQHF. The CDR3 DNA sequence: TGTGCCTGGAGTGTGGGGGACAGTCGCAATCAGCCCCAGCATTTT.

This clone was observed once. This chain links TRBV5-6 with TRBJ2-3; 13 bases are shared with TRBD2. The CDR3 has 18 amino acids. Germline V gene data show CDR1 as SGHDT and CDR2 as YYEEEE. V lost 4 bases to trimming and J lost 2 bases; unmatched junction nucleotides: 10. The CDR3 is CASSRTSGRGEYTDTQYF. In DNA form, the CDR3 reads TGTGCCAGCAGCAGGACTAGCGGGAGAGGGGAATACACAGATACGCAGTATTTT.

The chain has TRBV7-9 and TRBJ2-7; D uncertain. This CDR3 region has 11 residues. Trimming shortened V by 7 bases and J by 4 bases, and 8 bases separated the two germline ends. CDR1 and CDR2 (germline): SEHNR, FQNEAQ (reference sequence). CDR3 coding DNA: TGTGCCAGCAACTCCCGATACGAGCAGTACGTC. Translation gives CASNSRYEQYV.

J is TRBJ2-2 and V is TRBV3-1 (or the pseudogene TRBV3-2); 7 bases match TRBD2. Germline V gene sequence: CDR1 LGHDT, CDR2 YNNKEL (reference sequence). V was pared by 1 base and J by 6 bases, with 8 bases of the junction left unmatched. CDR3 length: 16 amino acids. CDR3 sequence reads: CASSQVSAGVSGELFF. CDR3 sequence (DNA): TGTGCCAGCAGCCAAGTATCGGCGGGAGTGTCCGGGGAGCTGTTTTTT.

Only one count was recorded for this clone. The V and J genes are TRBV19 and TRBJ1-2; 10 bases agree with TRBD1. Germline lookup yields CDR1 LNHDA and CDR2 SQIVND (reference sequence). V lost 6 bases and J lost 7; bases outside the gene matches: 5. This CDR3 spans 13 amino acids. The CDR3 is CASRTGQGGGYTF. The CDR3 DNA follows: TGTGCCAGTAGAACCGGACAGGGGGGTGGCTACACCTTC.

The chain has TRBV6-1 and TRBJ2-5; TRBD1 aligns across 11 bases. V gave up 4 bases and J gave up 5 bases; unmatched junction bases: 15. Germline CDR1 reads MNHNS; CDR2 reads SASEGT. The CDR3 extends over 18 amino acids. The CDR3 protein is CASSAGAGQGALGETQYF. The CDR3 nucleotides are TGTGCCAGCAGTGCGGGGGCCGGACAGGGGGCCCTCGGGGAGACCCAGTACTTC.

J is TRBJ1-1 and V is TRBV5-1; 7 nucleotides agree with TRBD1. After removal of 4 bases from V and 3 bases from J, the junction contained 3 bases not matched to a gene. The length of the CDR3 is 13 residues. Germline V gives CDR1 SGHRS, CDR2 YFSETQ. CDR3: CASSRDRDTEAFF. Written as DNA, the CDR3 is TGCGCCAGCAGCCGTGACAGGGACACTGAAGCTTTCTTT. Filled out from reference TRBV5-1 and TRBJ1-1, the complete variable domain reads KAGVTQTPRYLIKTRGQQVTLSCSPISGHRSVSWYQQTPGQGLQFLFEYFSETQRNKGNFPGRFSGRQFSNSRSEMNVSTLELGDSALYLCASSRDRDTEAFFGQGTRLTVV.

The chain is built from TRBV28 and TRBJ2-7; 7 bases agree with TRBD1. V lost 8 bases, J lost 2 bases, and 3 bases stayed unmatched. The CDR3 length is 12 residues. Germline lookup yields CDR1 MDHEN and CDR2 SYDVKM. As DNA, the CDR3 is TGTGCCAGCTCCGGGACAGCCTACGAGCAGTACTTC. It specifies CASSGTAYEQYF.

The chain has TRBV3-1 (or the pseudogene TRBV3-2) and TRBJ2-1, with 15 positions matching TRBD2. V lost 4 bases and J lost 9; bases outside the gene matches: 4. Germline loops: CDR1 LGHDT, CDR2 YNNKEL (reference sequence). The CDR3 spans 15 residues. The CDR3 bases are TGTGCCAGCAGCCGGACTAGCGGGGGGGCCCTTGAGCAGTTCTTC. Translation: CASSRTSGGALEQFF.

The chain recombines TRBV4-2 with TRBJ2-1, with D tentatively TRBD2 (5 bases). V lost 3 bases, J lost 0 bases, and 24 bases lay in between. Germline V gene sequence: CDR1 LGHNA, CDR2 YNFKEQ. The CDR3 has 20 amino acids. The CDR3 loop is CASSHDQAPGSSGSYNEQFF. Written as DNA, the CDR3 is TGTGCCAGCAGCCATGATCAAGCGCCCGGATCGAGCGGCTCCTACAATGAGCAGTTCTTC.

The chain carries TRBV5-1 and TRBJ2-3; TRBD2 might be the D (6 bases). Trimming stripped 3 bases from V and 2 bases from J, with 13 bases between. Germline CDR1 and CDR2: SGHRS and YFSETQ. The CDR3 runs 15 residues. The CDR3 sequence: CASSSGAGPTDTQYF. CDR3 DNA sequence: TGCGCCAGCAGCTCCGGGGCGGGGCCCACAGATACGCAGTATTTT. Full variable domain (remainder filled in from reference TRBV5-1 and TRBJ2-3): KAGVTQTPRYLIKTRGQQVTLSCSPISGHRSVSWYQQTPGQGLQFLFEYFSETQRNKGNFPGRFSGRQFSNSRSEMNVSTLELGDSALYLCASSSGAGPTDTQYFGPGTRLTVL.

This clone appeared once. The chain employs TRBV29-1 and TRBJ2-3; 9 bases map to TRBD1. The CDR3 is made up of 15 amino acids. Per the germline V gene, CDR1 is SQVTM and CDR2 is ANQGSEA. The V gene end was trimmed by 3 bases and the J gene end by 2 bases; junction bases not matched to a gene: 6. The CDR3 DNA sequence: TGCAGCGTTGACGGACAGGGGATTTACACAGATACGCAGTATTTT. This translates into CSVDGQGIYTDTQYF.

This chain uses TRBV5-1 with TRBJ2-7; 11 positions match TRBD1. The CDR3 runs to 14 residues. The germline V gene encodes CDR1 SGHRS and CDR2 YFSETQ. The V gene end was trimmed by 2 bases and the J gene end by 3 bases; junction bases not matched to a gene: 1. The CDR3 DNA is TGCGCCAGCAGCTTTGGGACAGGGGGCTACGAGCAGTACTTC. This codes for CASSFGTGGYEQYF.

The chain uses TRBV19 and TRBJ2-5; D gene uncertain. Germline V gives CDR1 LNHDA, CDR2 SQIVND (reference sequence). This CDR3 spans 12 amino acids. Trimming shortened V by 0 bases and J by 4 bases, and 3 bases separated the two germline ends. The CDR3 reads CASSIDRETQYF. In DNA form, the CDR3 reads TGTGCCAGTAGTATAGATAGAGAGACCCAGTACTTC.

The V gene is TRBV4-1, the J gene TRBJ2-6; 7 bases align to TRBD1. CDR3 length: 18 residues. J was trimmed by 2 bases and V by 4 bases; bases with no gene match: 11. From germline, CDR1 is MGHRA and CDR2 YSYEKL. CDR3 in DNA: TGCGCCAGCAGCCCCGGTCTAGGGGGCGGCACTGGGGCCAACGTCCTGACTTTC. Amino acid sequence: CASSPGLGGGTGANVLTF.

The chain uses TRBV3-1 (or the pseudogene TRBV3-2) and TRBJ2-3; D is ambiguous. The CDR3 covers 13 residues. Trimming stripped 2 bases from V and 4 bases from J, with 7 bases between. The germline CDR1 and CDR2 sequences are LGHDT and YNNKEL (reference sequence). Here the CDR3 reads CASSQQASDTQYF. CDR3 in DNA: TGTGCCAGCAGCCAACAGGCATCAGATACGCAGTATTTT.

V is TRBV19 and J is TRBJ1-2; D uncertain. V gave up 1 base and J gave up 3 bases, with 9 bases separating them. This CDR3 contains 14 residues. Germline V gene data show CDR1 as LNHDA and CDR2 as SQIVND (reference sequence). The CDR3: CASSIAAADYGYTF. For the CDR3, the DNA is TGTGCCAGTAGTATAGCGGCGGCAGACTATGGCTACACCTTC. The variable domain in full, completed from reference TRBV19 and TRBJ1-2, reads DGGITQSPKYLFRKEGQNVTLSCEQNLNHDAMYWYRQDPGQGLRLIYYSQIVNDFQKGDIAEGYSVSREKKESFPLTVTSAQKNPTAFYLCASSIAAADYGYTFGSGTRLTVV.

V gene TRBV2 combines with J gene TRBJ1-3, with D hard to call. The germline V gene has CDR1 SNHLY and CDR2 FYNNEI. This CDR3 is 15 amino acids long. The germline V and J ends were trimmed by 3 bases and 0 bases, with 9 bases remaining between them. The CDR3 region is CASSEGPLSGNTIYF. In DNA form, the CDR3 reads TGTGCCAGCAGTGAGGGCCCACTCTCTGGAAACACCATATATTTT.

The chain links TRBV3-1 (or the pseudogene TRBV3-2) to TRBJ2-6; D gene ambiguous. Germline V lookup: CDR1 LGHDT, CDR2 YNNKEL (reference sequence). The CDR3 runs to 14 residues. Trimming stripped 4 bases from V and 2 bases from J, with 6 bases between. The CDR3 is CASSPAAGANVLTF. CDR3 bases: TGTGCCAGCAGCCCCGCAGCTGGGGCCAACGTCCTGACTTTC.